A selection of T cell receptor beta chains follows, all from one sample in a study of T cells in Graves' hyperthyroidism and ophthalmopathy. TCRdb fed the multiplex PCR reads into MiXCR, producing one record per CDR3 protein. The sample shows about 290,000 distinct CDR3 sequences, around 13% of them seen only once. The sample consisted of blood. The receptors derive from a woman between 35 and 50 years old with Graves' hyperthyroidism. Each CDR3 is given with its conserved first and last residue. Each record gives: V gene, D gene, J gene, CDR3 protein. D genes are given only for firm matches.

v_gene: TRBV3-1; d_gene: .; j_gene: TRBJ2-7; CDR3aa: CASSLRGGNEQYF
v_gene: TRBV29-1; d_gene: .; j_gene: TRBJ2-3; CDR3aa: CSAHGGSTDTQYF
v_gene: TRBV7-9; d_gene: .; j_gene: TRBJ2-3; CDR3aa: CASPSGAASTDTQYF
v_gene: TRBV2; d_gene: TRBD1; j_gene: TRBJ2-1; CDR3aa: CASSDRTGGYPEQFF
v_gene: TRBV6-1; d_gene: TRBD2; j_gene: TRBJ2-1; CDR3aa: CASSRGTSGRGTEQFF
v_gene: TRBV7-9; d_gene: .; j_gene: TRBJ2-3; CDR3aa: CASSLVGTDTQYF
v_gene: TRBV10-1; d_gene: .; j_gene: TRBJ2-5; CDR3aa: CASAARQETQYF
v_gene: TRBV10-3; d_gene: .; j_gene: TRBJ2-7; CDR3aa: CAISESKTATYEQYF
v_gene: TRBV20-1; d_gene: .; j_gene: TRBJ2-7; CDR3aa: CSAGTPYEQYF
v_gene: TRBV18; d_gene: TRBD2; j_gene: TRBJ2-2; CDR3aa: CASSTSGSTGELFF
v_gene: TRBV12-3/TRBV12-4; d_gene: TRBD1; j_gene: TRBJ2-2; CDR3aa: CASRAAGGFTGELFF
v_gene: TRBV30; d_gene: TRBD2; j_gene: TRBJ2-1; CDR3aa: CAWSAGLAGYNEQFF
v_gene: TRBV9; d_gene: .; j_gene: TRBJ2-1; CDR3aa: CASSPYRDGNEQFF
v_gene: TRBV30; d_gene: .; j_gene: TRBJ2-5; CDR3aa: CAWSVLETQYF
v_gene: TRBV11-3; d_gene: .; j_gene: TRBJ1-5; CDR3aa: CASSSPGTSNQPQHF
v_gene: TRBV5-1; d_gene: TRBD1; j_gene: TRBJ1-2; CDR3aa: CASSLNLDRATYGYTF
v_gene: TRBV2; d_gene: .; j_gene: TRBJ2-6; CDR3aa: CASRGTSGANVLTF
v_gene: TRBV11-2; d_gene: TRBD2; j_gene: TRBJ2-7; CDR3aa: CASSLVASGRPTYEQYF
v_gene: TRBV5-1; d_gene: .; j_gene: TRBJ1-5; CDR3aa: CASSYDRNQPQHF
v_gene: TRBV12-3/TRBV12-4; d_gene: .; j_gene: TRBJ2-3; CDR3aa: CASKSDGSTDTQYF
v_gene: TRBV11-2; d_gene: .; j_gene: TRBJ2-7; CDR3aa: CASSLSLLSYEQYF
v_gene: TRBV20-1; d_gene: TRBD1; j_gene: TRBJ2-4; CDR3aa: CSAETGTDIQYF
v_gene: TRBV19; d_gene: .; j_gene: TRBJ1-5; CDR3aa: CASSFGQPNQPQHF
v_gene: TRBV5-5; d_gene: TRBD1; j_gene: TRBJ2-7; CDR3aa: CASSFDGQAWEQYF
v_gene: TRBV7-4; d_gene: TRBD2; j_gene: TRBJ2-1; CDR3aa: CASSLGVSSGPNEQFF
v_gene: TRBV29-1; d_gene: .; j_gene: TRBJ1-6; CDR3aa: CSVSTSYNSPLHF
v_gene: TRBV27; d_gene: TRBD2; j_gene: TRBJ2-1; CDR3aa: CASSLLKWAGEVEQFF
v_gene: TRBV4-1; d_gene: .; j_gene: TRBJ1-2; CDR3aa: CASSQPGNIFYGYTF
v_gene: TRBV19; d_gene: TRBD1; j_gene: TRBJ1-2; CDR3aa: CASSTIGTAPSYGYTF